The entry below describes one TCR beta chain. Its specificity is unknown. TCRdb's copy holds only in-frame clones and misses some; the assay was immunoSEQ multiplex PCR. This sample has roughly 40,000 clones and no singletons, with more than 4.5% in the ten largest. This sample is part of a study of T cells after posttransplantation cyclophosphamide. The study's findings and limits: Recipient CMV seropositivity and CMV reactivation strongly tracked TRB clonality. Later post-transplant blood repertoires were often dominated by donor CD8+ memory clones. Blood and skin or GI T cell repertoires showed limited TRB overlap.

This TCR was sampled from a woman aged 45-59 years in good health and a related stem cell transplant donor. Sequenced: PBMCs.

CDR3 amino acids: CASSSNFGANVLTF. In DNA form, the CDR3 reads TGTGCCAGCAGCTCCAACTTTGGGGCCAACGTCCTGACTTTC. V and J are TRBV7-3 and TRBJ2-6; no reliable D call. The germline V and J ends were trimmed by 4 bases and 3 bases, with 7 bases remaining between them. Germline V CDR1 and CDR2: SGHTA, FQGTGA. This CDR3 spans 14 amino acids.